Below, 32 T cell receptor beta chains from the same sample are listed, as sequenced in a study of graft-versus-host responses after intestinal transplantation. Antigen specificity for these receptors is unknown. The method was immunoSEQ multiplex PCR; TCRdb's version includes in-frame clones alone and lacks a portion of them. The top ten clones hold around 0.9% of a sample with 20,000 to 25,000 clones, approximately 78% of them seen once. Specimen: unstimulated CD8+ T cells sorted from spleen or lymph node cells, collected before transplant. The receptor set was obtained from a human donor who was the organ donor for an intestinal transplant.

The chain links TRBV5-4 to TRBJ1-1, with D unclear. The CDR3 has 13 residues. Trimming stripped 4 bases from V and 0 bases from J, with 7 bases between. From germline, CDR1 is SGHNT and CDR2 YYREEE (reference sequence). CDR3 nucleotide sequence: TGTGCCAGCAGCCCGGGGTTGAACACTGAAGCTTTCTTT. Translated: CASSPGLNTEAFF.

This clone appeared a single time. The chain uses TRBV30 and TRBJ2-2; the match to TRBD2 covers 11 bases. Germline-derived CDR1 and CDR2 are GTSNPN and SVGIG (reference sequence). This CDR3 has 18 amino acids. V lost 2 bases, J lost 3 bases, and 11 bases stayed unmatched. CDR3 in DNA: TGTGCCTGGAGTATATTCCGGTCTAGCGGGAGGTACACCGGGGAGCTGTTTTTT. Translating gives CAWSIFRSSGRYTGELFF.

The CDR3 is CASSPQGGGSYNEQFF. In DNA, the CDR3 is TGTGCCAGCAGCCCCCAGGGGGGGGGCTCCTACAATGAGCAGTTCTTC. V gene TRBV13 combines with J gene TRBJ2-1, with D perhaps matching TRBD1 or TRBD2 (7 bases each). CDR1 and CDR2 from the germline V gene are PRHDT and FYEKMQ (reference sequence). This CDR3 has 16 amino acids. V gave up 5 bases and J gave up 0 bases, with 14 bases separating them.

This clone appeared a few times. One end of the junction does not line up with germline, which may come from a read error. J is TRBJ2-7 and V is TRBV5-4; 8 nucleotides line up with TRBD2. The CDR3 is made up of 13 amino acids. Per the germline V gene, CDR1 is SGHNT and CDR2 is YYREEE (reference sequence). The CDR3 is CASHSGSSHEQYF. DNA of the CDR3: TGTGCCAGTCACAGCGGGAGCTCCCACGAGCAGTACTTC.

V gene TRBV27 combines with J gene TRBJ1-6, with 9 bases identical to TRBD1. The CDR3 is 15 residues long. Germline V gene lookup returns CDR1 MNHEY and CDR2 SMNVEV (reference sequence). V lost 4 bases, J lost 5 bases, and 3 bases stayed unmatched. The CDR3 is CASSWGQGDNSPLHF. CDR3 bases: TGTGCCAGCAGTTGGGGACAGGGAGATAATTCACCCCTCCACTTT.

The rearrangement joins TRBV7-9 to TRBJ1-2, with 9 bases fitting TRBD1. V gave up 5 bases and J gave up 4 bases; unmatched junction bases: 5. Germline V CDR1 and CDR2: SEHNR, FQNEAQ (reference sequence). The CDR3 length is 14 residues. The CDR3, as DNA: TGTGCCAGCAGCGGGGGGACAGGGATCTATGGCTACACCTTC. This encodes CASSGGTGIYGYTF.

J is TRBJ2-1 and V is TRBV13; 7 positions agree with TRBD2. V was pared by 8 bases and J by 5 bases, with 18 bases of the junction left unmatched. Germline V gene data show CDR1 as PRHDT and CDR2 as FYEKMQ (reference sequence). This CDR3 comprises 17 residues. The CDR3 spells CASCPDGGSGPNNEQFF. The CDR3 coding sequence is TGTGCCAGCTGCCCCGACGGTGGTAGCGGGCCTAACAATGAGCAGTTCTTC.

J is TRBJ1-5 and V is TRBV4-1, with TRBD1 as a possible D gene (5 bases). Trimming removed 5 bases at V and 1 base at J, with 12 bases between. From germline, CDR1 is MGHRA and CDR2 YSYEKL. The CDR3 covers 15 residues. This chain's CDR3 is CASSYREGSNQPQHF. CDR3 coding DNA: TGCGCCAGCAGCTACAGAGAGGGGAGCAATCAGCCCCAGCATTTT.

The rearrangement links TRBV30 to TRBJ2-1; D call uncertain. The ends were cut back, 2 bases at V and 0 bases at J, with 8 bases in the middle. Germline loops: CDR1 GTSNPN, CDR2 SVGIG (reference sequence). The CDR3 contains 14 residues. The CDR3, as DNA: TGTGCCTGGAGTAATCTGAGCTCCTACAATGAGCAGTTCTTC. The encoded protein is CAWSNLSSYNEQFF.

The chain is built from TRBV5-4 and TRBJ2-1; D is undetermined. CDR1 SGHNT and CDR2 YYREEE come from the germline V gene (reference sequence). V was cut by 6 bases and J by 7 bases, with 17 bases left in between. The CDR3 runs to 14 residues. The CDR3 protein is CASIDNKLENEQFF. The CDR3 DNA is TGTGCCAGCATCGACAACAAGCTAGAGAATGAGCAGTTCTTC.

In its sample, this clone was seen a few times. V usage is TRBV15 and J usage is TRBJ2-2; 11 nucleotides line up with TRBD2. CDR1 and CDR2 (germline): LNHNV, YYDKDF (reference sequence). V lost 8 bases and J lost 6; bases outside the gene matches: 8. The CDR3 spans 15 residues. The CDR3 is CATGAGTSGPGELFF. The CDR3 DNA sequence: TGTGCCACCGGGGCAGGGACTAGCGGTCCCGGGGAGCTGTTTTTT.

This clone was observed a handful of times. The chain carries TRBV27 and TRBJ2-1; D is perhaps TRBD2 (5 bases). With 3 bases removed from V and 3 bases from J, the gap between germline ends came to 9 bases. CDR3 size: 14 residues. Germline V gene data show CDR1 as MNHEY and CDR2 as SMNVEV (reference sequence). The CDR3 protein is CASSFSGDYNEQFF. In nucleotides, the CDR3 is TGTGCCAGCAGTTTTTCCGGGGACTACAATGAGCAGTTCTTC.

The chain recombines TRBV19 with TRBJ1-1; 8 bases line up with TRBD1. The CDR3 is 14 amino acids. V gave up 4 bases and J gave up 4 bases; unmatched junction bases: 5. CDR1 is LNHDA and CDR2 is SQIVND in the germline V gene (reference sequence). The CDR3 DNA sequence: TGTGCCAGTAGTACAGGGGGCGTGGGCACTGAAGCTTTCTTT. Translation: CASSTGGVGTEAFF.

V gene TRBV4-3 combines with J gene TRBJ1-2, with D perhaps matching TRBD1 (5 bases). Per germline, CDR1 LGHNA and CDR2 YSLEER. With 2 bases removed from V and 7 bases from J, the gap between germline ends came to 20 bases. This CDR3 is 16 amino acids long. CDR3 protein: CASSQRLRDGGSGYTF. DNA of the CDR3: TGCGCCAGCAGCCAAAGACTCCGGGACGGGGGAAGTGGCTACACCTTC.

Only one count was recorded for this clone. This sequence joins TRBV6-1 and TRBJ1-2; the D is unclear. V was cut by 4 bases and J by 8 bases, with 11 bases left in between. CDR1 MNHNS and CDR2 SASEGT come from the germline V gene. The CDR3 has 12 residues. Here the CDR3 DNA reads TGTGCCAGCAGTGGTTCCCGGGGAGGCTACACCTTC. Translation: CASSGSRGGYTF.

Comment on this clone: This CDR3 is also generated by other DNA sequences in the sample. The V gene is TRBV27, the J gene TRBJ2-5; D might be TRBD1 or TRBD2, each matching 5 bases. The V gene lost 0 bases and the J gene lost 4 bases, with 9 bases spanning the gap. Germline CDR1 and CDR2: MNHEY and SMNVEV (reference sequence). The CDR3 sequence is 14 residues long. The CDR3 protein is CASSLSRGGETQYF. CDR3 nucleotide sequence: TGTGCCAGCAGTTTATCGAGGGGTGGAGAGACCCAGTACTTC.

The V and J genes are TRBV19 and TRBJ2-1; a possible D gene is TRBD2 (6 bases). Germline V gives CDR1 LNHDA, CDR2 SQIVND (reference sequence). The CDR3 extends over 13 amino acids. V lost 3 bases, J lost 9 bases, and 12 bases lay in between. The CDR3 DNA reads TGTGCCAGTAGTATCGCAGCCGGGGGTGAGCAGTTCTTC. Amino acids: CASSIAAGGEQFF.

The genes are TRBV7-2 and TRBJ1-1, with D perhaps TRBD1 (5 bases). The germline V and J ends were trimmed by 5 bases and 3 bases, with 16 bases remaining between them. This CDR3 has 15 residues. Germline V gene lookup returns CDR1 SGHTA and CDR2 FQGNSA. The CDR3: CASSPSWGSHTEAFF. Written as DNA, the CDR3 is TGTGCCAGCAGCCCCTCGTGGGGGTCCCACACTGAAGCTTTCTTT.

The chain uses TRBV27 and TRBJ1-1; the D is unclear. The CDR3 loop spans 13 amino acids. The germline V gene encodes CDR1 MNHEY and CDR2 SMNVEV (reference sequence). V was pared by 0 bases and J by 4 bases, with 6 bases between. The CDR3 coding sequence is TGTGCCAGCAGTTTATCCGCTGGCACTGAAGCTTTCTTT. Translation: CASSLSAGTEAFF.

This CDR3 reads CASSIGTGGWGYGYTF. The CDR3 DNA reads as TGTGCCAGTAGTATAGGCACAGGGGGCTGGGGCTATGGCTACACCTTC. The chain joins TRBV19 to TRBJ1-2; 9 nucleotides align to TRBD1. CDR3 length equals 16 residues. Trimming at V came to 1 base and at J to 4 bases, leaving 7 bases not matched to a gene. Germline V gene sequence: CDR1 LNHDA, CDR2 SQIVND (reference sequence).

The J gene is TRBJ2-1, the V gene TRBV2; perhaps TRBD2 as D (6 bases). The length of the CDR3 is 13 residues. The V end was cut by 4 bases, the J end by 9 bases, with 13 bases between. The V gene's germline CDR1 is SNHLY and CDR2 FYNNEI. CDR3 bases: TGTGCCAGCAGTGGGCGGGGAGAGGTTGAGCAGTTCTTC. Translated, it gives CASSGRGEVEQFF.

The V and J genes are TRBV2 and TRBJ1-1; TRBD1 might be the D (6 bases). The CDR3 contains 15 residues. Germline V gives CDR1 SNHLY, CDR2 FYNNEI. V lost 8 bases, J lost 2 bases, and 18 bases lay in between. The chain's CDR3 is CASDAPRTVNTEAFF. DNA of the CDR3: TGTGCCAGCGATGCTCCTCGGACAGTCAACACTGAAGCTTTCTTT.

This clone was detected a few times. DNA for the CDR3: TGTGCCAGCGGTGGACAGGGGGAGGACACTGAAGCTTTCTTT. Translating gives CASGGQGEDTEAFF. The chain joins TRBV6-1 to TRBJ1-1; 10 nucleotides line up with TRBD1. This CDR3 has 14 amino acids. V lost 8 bases, J lost 3 bases, and 6 bases stayed unmatched. Germline V gene lookup returns CDR1 MNHNS and CDR2 SASEGT.

The chain combines TRBV21-1 with TRBJ1-3. TRBV21-1 is classified as a pseudogene. CDR3 length: 17 residues. The CDR3 DNA follows: TGTGCCAGCAGCAGCGAATCGAAGATGGACTCTGGAAACACCATATATTTT. Its translation: CASSSESKMDSGNTIYF.

This clone was seen once. Other DNA sequences in the sample encode the same CDR3. The chain combines TRBV6-5 with TRBJ2-3; D remains ambiguous. V shed 0 bases and J shed 2 bases, with 3 bases lying between them. CDR1 is MNHEY, CDR2 SVGAGI, per germline. The CDR3 spans 13 residues. The CDR3 spells CASSYSNTDTQYF. The DNA for the CDR3 is TGTGCCAGCAGTTACTCCAACACAGATACGCAGTATTTT.

The chain has TRBV4-1 and TRBJ2-4; the D is unclear. CDR3 length equals 14 residues. Trimming took 0 bases from V and 1 from J, leaving 4 bases between them. Germline V gene data show CDR1 as MGHRA and CDR2 as YSYEKL. Written as DNA, the CDR3 is TGCGCCAGCAGCCAAGACAGGGCCAAAAACATTCAGTACTTC. This encodes CASSQDRAKNIQYF.

The genes are TRBV7-6 and TRBJ2-7; 8 bases fit TRBD1. The CDR3 has 14 amino acids. From germline, CDR1 is SGHVS and CDR2 FNYEAQ. V shed 5 bases, J shed 6 bases, and the junction held 9 bases outside the gene matches. The CDR3: CASSGVPTGAEQYF. DNA of the CDR3: TGTGCCAGCAGCGGGGTTCCGACAGGGGCCGAGCAGTACTTC.

In DNA, the CDR3 is TGTGCCAGCAGTTGGGCAGGTAGCAATCAGCCCCAGCATTTT. Residues: CASSWAGSNQPQHF. The rearrangement joins TRBV28 to TRBJ1-5; D unresolved. The CDR3 consists of 14 residues. From germline, CDR1 is MDHEN and CDR2 SYDVKM. V lost 4 bases and J lost 0, with 7 bases in between.

The chain combines TRBV11-2 with TRBJ2-1; TRBD2 matches at 14 bases. J was trimmed by 3 bases and V by 2 bases; bases with no gene match: 9. The CDR3 length is 19 residues. Germline CDR1 is SGHAT and CDR2 is FQNNGV. The chain's CDR3 is CASSLNTGTSGSVYNEQFF. For the CDR3, the DNA is TGTGCCAGCAGCTTAAACACAGGGACTAGCGGGAGTGTCTACAATGAGCAGTTCTTC.

This clone was seen just once. J is TRBJ1-4 and V is TRBV7-9; TRBD1 might be the D (5 bases). V was cut by 1 base and J by 5 bases, with 11 bases left in between. The CDR3 totals 15 residues. Germline V gene data show CDR1 as SEHNR and CDR2 as FQNEAQ (reference sequence). The CDR3 region is CASSLDRQSNEKLFF. For the CDR3, the DNA is TGTGCCAGCAGCTTAGATCGACAGTCCAATGAAAAACTGTTTTTT.

The chain combines TRBV5-1 with TRBJ1-2; maybe TRBD1 (5 bases). V lost 6 bases to trimming and J lost 4 bases, with 13 bases between them. CDR1 SGHRS and CDR2 YFSETQ come from the germline V gene. This CDR3 spans 13 amino acids. The CDR3 nucleotides are TGCGCCAGCAAAGGGGAAGGACCCTATGGCTACACCTTC. As protein: CASKGEGPYGYTF.

The chain employs TRBV18 and TRBJ2-7, with no clear D. This CDR3 is built from 14 residues. The ends were cut back, 3 bases at V and 2 bases at J, with 11 bases in the middle. CDR1 and CDR2 (germline): KGHSH, LQKENI. The CDR3 sequence is CASSPSSSAYEQYF. The DNA for the CDR3 is TGTGCCAGCTCACCTTCGTCCTCGGCCTACGAGCAGTACTTC.